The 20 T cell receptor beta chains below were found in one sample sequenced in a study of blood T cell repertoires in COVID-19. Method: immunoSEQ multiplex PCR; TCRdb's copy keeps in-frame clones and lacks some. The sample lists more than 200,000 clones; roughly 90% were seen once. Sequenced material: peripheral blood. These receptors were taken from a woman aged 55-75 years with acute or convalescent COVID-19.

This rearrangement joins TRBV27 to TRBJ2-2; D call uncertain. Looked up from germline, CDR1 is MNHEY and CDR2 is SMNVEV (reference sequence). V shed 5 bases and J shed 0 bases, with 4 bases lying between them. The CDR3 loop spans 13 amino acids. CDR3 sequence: CASSTANTGELFF. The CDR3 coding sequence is TGTGCCAGCAGTACAGCGAACACCGGGGAGCTGTTTTTT.

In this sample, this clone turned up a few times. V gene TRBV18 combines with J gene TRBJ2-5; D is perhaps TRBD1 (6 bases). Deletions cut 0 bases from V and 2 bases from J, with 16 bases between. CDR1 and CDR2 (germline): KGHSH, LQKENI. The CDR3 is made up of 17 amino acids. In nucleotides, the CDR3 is TGTGCCAGCTCACCACCTAGAGGGGGTTCTAGTCAAGAGACCCAGTACTTC. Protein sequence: CASSPPRGGSSQETQYF.

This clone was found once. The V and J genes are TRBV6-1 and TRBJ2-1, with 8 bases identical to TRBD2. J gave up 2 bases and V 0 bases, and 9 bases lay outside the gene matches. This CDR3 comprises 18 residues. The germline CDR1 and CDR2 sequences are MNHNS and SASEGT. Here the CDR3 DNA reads TGTGCCAGCAGTGAAGCCTCACTAGCGGAGGGCCCCTACAATGAGCAGTTCTTC. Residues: CASSEASLAEGPYNEQFF.

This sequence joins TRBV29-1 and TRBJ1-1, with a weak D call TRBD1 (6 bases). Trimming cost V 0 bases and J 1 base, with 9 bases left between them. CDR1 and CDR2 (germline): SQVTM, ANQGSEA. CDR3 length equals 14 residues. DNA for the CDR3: TGCAGCGTTGAAGAGGTAGGGGGGAACACTGAAGCTTTCTTT. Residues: CSVEEVGGNTEAFF. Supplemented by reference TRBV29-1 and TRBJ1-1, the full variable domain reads SAVISQKPSRDICQRGTSLTIQCQVDSQVTMMFWYRQQPGQSLTLIATANQGSEATYESGFVIDKFPISRPNLTFSTLTVSNMSPEDSSIYLCSVEEVGGNTEAFFGQGTRLTVV.

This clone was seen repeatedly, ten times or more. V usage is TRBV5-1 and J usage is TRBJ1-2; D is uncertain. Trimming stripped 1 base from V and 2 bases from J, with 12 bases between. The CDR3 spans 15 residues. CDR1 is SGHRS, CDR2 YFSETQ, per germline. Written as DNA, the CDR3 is TGCGCCAGCAGCTTGTCTGCCAGTTCAAACTATGGCTACACCTTC. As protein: CASSLSASSNYGYTF.

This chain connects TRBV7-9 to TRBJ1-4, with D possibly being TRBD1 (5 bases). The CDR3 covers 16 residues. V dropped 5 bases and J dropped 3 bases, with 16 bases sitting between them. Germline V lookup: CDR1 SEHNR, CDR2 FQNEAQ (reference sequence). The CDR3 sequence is CASSNPSGGANEKLFF. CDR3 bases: TGTGCCAGCAGCAATCCCTCGGGGGGAGCTAATGAAAAACTGTTTTTT.

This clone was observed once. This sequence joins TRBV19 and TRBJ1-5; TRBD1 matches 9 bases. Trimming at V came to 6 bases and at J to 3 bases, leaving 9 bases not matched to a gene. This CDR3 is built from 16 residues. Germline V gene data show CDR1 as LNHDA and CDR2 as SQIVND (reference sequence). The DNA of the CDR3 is TGTGCCAGTAGGCGTCCGGGACAGGGATCCAATCAGCCCCAGCATTTT. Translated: CASRRPGQGSNQPQHF.

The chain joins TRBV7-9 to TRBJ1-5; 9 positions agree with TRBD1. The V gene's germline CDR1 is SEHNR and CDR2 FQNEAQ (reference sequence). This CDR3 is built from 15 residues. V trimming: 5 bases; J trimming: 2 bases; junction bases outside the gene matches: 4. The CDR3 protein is CASSGDRARNQPQHF. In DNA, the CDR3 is TGTGCCAGCAGCGGGGACAGGGCGCGCAATCAGCCCCAGCATTTT. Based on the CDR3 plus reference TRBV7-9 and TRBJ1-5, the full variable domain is DTGVSQNPRHKITKRGQNVTFRCDPISEHNRLYWYRQTLGQGPEFLTYFQNEAQLEKSRLLSDRFSAERPKGSFSTLEIQRTEQGDSAMYLCASSGDRARNQPQHFGDGTRLSIL.

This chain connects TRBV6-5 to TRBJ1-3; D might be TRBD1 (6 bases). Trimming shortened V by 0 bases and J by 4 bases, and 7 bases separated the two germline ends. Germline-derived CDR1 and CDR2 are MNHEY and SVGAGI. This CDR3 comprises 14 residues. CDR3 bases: TGTGCCAGCAGTTACTCGGGGGCCGGAAACACCATATATTTT. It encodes CASSYSGAGNTIYF.

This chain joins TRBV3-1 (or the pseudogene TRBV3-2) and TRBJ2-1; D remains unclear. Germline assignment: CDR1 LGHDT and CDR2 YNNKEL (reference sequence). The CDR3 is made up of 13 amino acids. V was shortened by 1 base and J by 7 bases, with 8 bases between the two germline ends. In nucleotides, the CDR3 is TGTGCCAGCAGCCAAGTTAACACGAATGAGCAGTTCTTC. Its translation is CASSQVNTNEQFF.

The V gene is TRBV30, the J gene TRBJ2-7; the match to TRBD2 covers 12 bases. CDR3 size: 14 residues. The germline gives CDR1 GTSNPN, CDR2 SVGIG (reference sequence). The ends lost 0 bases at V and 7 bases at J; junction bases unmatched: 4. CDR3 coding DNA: TGTGCCTGGAGTGTTCTAGCGGGGGGGCGAGAGCAGTACTTC. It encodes CAWSVLAGGREQYF.

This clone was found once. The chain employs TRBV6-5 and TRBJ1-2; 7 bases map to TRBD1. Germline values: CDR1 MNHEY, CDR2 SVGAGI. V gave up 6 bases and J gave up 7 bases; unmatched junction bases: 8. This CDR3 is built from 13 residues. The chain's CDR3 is CASRAQGWPGYTF. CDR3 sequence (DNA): TGTGCCAGCAGAGCACAGGGGTGGCCTGGCTACACCTTC.

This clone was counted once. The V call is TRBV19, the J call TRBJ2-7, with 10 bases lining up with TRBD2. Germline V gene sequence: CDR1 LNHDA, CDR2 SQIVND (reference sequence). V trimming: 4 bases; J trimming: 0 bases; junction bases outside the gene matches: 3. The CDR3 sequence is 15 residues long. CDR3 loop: CASSSRTSGSYEQYF. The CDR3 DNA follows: TGTGCCAGTAGTAGCCGGACTAGCGGCTCCTACGAGCAGTACTTC. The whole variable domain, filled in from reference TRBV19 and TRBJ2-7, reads DGGITQSPKYLFRKEGQNVTLSCEQNLNHDAMYWYRQDPGQGLRLIYYSQIVNDFQKGDIAEGYSVSREKKESFPLTVTSAQKNPTAFYLCASSSRTSGSYEQYFGPGTRLTVT.

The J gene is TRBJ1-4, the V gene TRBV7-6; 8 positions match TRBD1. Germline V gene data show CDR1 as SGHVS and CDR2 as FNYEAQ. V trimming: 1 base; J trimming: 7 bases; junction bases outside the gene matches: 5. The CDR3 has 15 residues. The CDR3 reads CASSLDTGGGEKLFF. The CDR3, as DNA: TGTGCCAGCAGCTTAGACACAGGGGGTGGTGAAAAACTGTTTTTT. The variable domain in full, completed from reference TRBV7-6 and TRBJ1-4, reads GAGVSQSPRYKVTKRGQDVALRCDPISGHVSLYWYRQALGQGPEFLTYFNYEAQQDKSGLPNDRFSAERPEGSISTLTIQRTEQRDSAMYRCASSLDTGGGEKLFFGSGTQLSVL.

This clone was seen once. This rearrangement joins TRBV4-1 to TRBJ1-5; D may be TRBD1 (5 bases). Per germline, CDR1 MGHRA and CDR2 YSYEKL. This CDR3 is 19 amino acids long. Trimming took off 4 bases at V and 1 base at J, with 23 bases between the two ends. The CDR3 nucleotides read TGCGCCAGCAGCCCGGTAGGTGGGGGACTGGAAGGAAGCAATCAGCCCCAGCATTTT. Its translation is CASSPVGGGLEGSNQPQHF.

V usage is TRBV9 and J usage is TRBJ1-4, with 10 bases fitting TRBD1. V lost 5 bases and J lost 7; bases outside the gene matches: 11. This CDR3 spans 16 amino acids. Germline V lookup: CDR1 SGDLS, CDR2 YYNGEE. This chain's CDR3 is CASSYGTGAGSEKLFF. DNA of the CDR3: TGTGCCAGCAGTTACGGGACAGGGGCCGGTTCTGAAAAACTGTTTTTT.

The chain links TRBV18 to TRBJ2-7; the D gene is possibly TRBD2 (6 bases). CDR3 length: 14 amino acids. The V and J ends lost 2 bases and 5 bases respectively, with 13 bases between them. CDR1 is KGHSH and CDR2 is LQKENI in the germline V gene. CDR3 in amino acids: CASSPMIREDEQYF. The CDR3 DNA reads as TGTGCCAGCTCACCAATGATCAGGGAGGACGAGCAGTACTTC. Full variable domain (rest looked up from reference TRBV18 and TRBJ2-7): NAGVMQNPRHLVRRRGQEARLRCSPMKGHSHVYWYRQLPEEGLKFMVYLQKENIIDESGMPKERFSAEFPKEGPSILRIQQVVRGDSAAYFCASSPMIREDEQYFGPGTRLTVT.

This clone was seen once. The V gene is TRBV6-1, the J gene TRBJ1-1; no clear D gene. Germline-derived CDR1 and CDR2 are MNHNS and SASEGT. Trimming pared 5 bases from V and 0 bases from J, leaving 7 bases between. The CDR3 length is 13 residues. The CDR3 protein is CASSSHMNTEAFF. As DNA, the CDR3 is TGTGCCAGCAGTTCGCACATGAACACTGAAGCTTTCTTT.

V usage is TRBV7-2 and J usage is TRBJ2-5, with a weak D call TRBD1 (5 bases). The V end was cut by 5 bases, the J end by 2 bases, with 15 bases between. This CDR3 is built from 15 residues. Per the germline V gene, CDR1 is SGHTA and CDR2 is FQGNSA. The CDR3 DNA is TGTGCCAGCAGCCTCCCTCCAGGGTTGCAAGAGACCCAGTACTTC. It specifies CASSLPPGLQETQYF. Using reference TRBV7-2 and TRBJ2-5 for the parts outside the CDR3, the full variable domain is GAGVSQSPSNKVTEKGKDVELRCDPISGHTALYWYRQSLGQGLEFLIYFQGNSAPDKSGLPSDRFSAERTGGSVSTLTIQRTQQEDSAVYLCASSLPPGLQETQYFGPGTRLLVL.

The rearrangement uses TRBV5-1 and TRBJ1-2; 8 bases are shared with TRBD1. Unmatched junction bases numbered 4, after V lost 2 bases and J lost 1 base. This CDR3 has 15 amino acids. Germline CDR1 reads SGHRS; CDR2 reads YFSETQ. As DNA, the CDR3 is TGCGCCAGCAGCTTCGACAGGGGAGGTAACTATGGCTACACCTTC. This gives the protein CASSFDRGGNYGYTF.